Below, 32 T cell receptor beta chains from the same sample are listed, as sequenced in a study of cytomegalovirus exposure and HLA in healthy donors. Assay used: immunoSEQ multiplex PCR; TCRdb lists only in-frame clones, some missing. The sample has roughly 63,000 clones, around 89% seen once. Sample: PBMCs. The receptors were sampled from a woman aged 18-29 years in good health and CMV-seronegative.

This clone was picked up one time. The DNA for the CDR3 is TGTGCCAGCTTGGGGGGAGCCCGCGGGGGGGAGACCCAGTACTTC. Translation gives CASLGGARGGETQYF. This chain links TRBV6-6 with TRBJ2-5, with TRBD2 matching over 8 bases. The germline V gene encodes CDR1 MNHNY and CDR2 SVGAGI (reference sequence). This CDR3 is built from 15 residues. Trimming took 8 bases from V and 5 from J; bases not matched to a gene: 13.

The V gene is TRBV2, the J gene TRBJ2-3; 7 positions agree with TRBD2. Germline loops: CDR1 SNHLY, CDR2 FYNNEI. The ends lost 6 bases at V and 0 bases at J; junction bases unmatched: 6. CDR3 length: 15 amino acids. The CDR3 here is CASSLRLASTDTQYF. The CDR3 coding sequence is TGTGCCAGCAGCCTGCGACTAGCTAGCACAGATACGCAGTATTTT.

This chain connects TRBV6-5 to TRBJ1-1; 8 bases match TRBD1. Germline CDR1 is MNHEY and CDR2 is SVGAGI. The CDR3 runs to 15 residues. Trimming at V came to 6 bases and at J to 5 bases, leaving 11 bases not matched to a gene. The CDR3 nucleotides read TGTGCCAGCAGCCCCGACAGGGGTGGAAGGACTGAAGCTTTCTTT. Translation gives CASSPDRGGRTEAFF.

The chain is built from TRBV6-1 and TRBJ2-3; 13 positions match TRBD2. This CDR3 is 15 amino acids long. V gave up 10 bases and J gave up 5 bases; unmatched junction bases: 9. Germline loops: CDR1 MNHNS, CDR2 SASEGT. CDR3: CATTSGGAGKDTQYF. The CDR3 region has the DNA TGTGCCACCACTAGCGGGGGGGCCGGTAAAGATACGCAGTATTTT.

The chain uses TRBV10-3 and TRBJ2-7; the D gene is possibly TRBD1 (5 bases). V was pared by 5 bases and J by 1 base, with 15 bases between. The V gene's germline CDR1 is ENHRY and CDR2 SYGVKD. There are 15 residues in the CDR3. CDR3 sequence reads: CAISTRGGLSYEQYF. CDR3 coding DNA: TGTGCCATCAGTACAAGGGGTGGTTTGTCCTACGAGCAGTACTTC.

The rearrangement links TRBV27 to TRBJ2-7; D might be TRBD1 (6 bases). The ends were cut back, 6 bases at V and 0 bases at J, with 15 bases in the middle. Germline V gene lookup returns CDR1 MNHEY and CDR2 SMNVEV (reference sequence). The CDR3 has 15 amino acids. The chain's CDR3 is CASRNPTGSSYEQYF. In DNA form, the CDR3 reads TGTGCCAGCAGGAACCCGACAGGAAGCTCCTACGAGCAGTACTTC.

The CDR3 spells CATRTGDQTNEKLFF. The CDR3 DNA reads TGTGCCACTCGGACAGGGGATCAAACTAATGAAAAACTGTTTTTT. The chain has TRBV6-1 and TRBJ1-4, with 9 bases that match TRBD1. Germline V gene lookup returns CDR1 MNHNS and CDR2 SASEGT. Trimming removed 10 bases from V and 1 base from J; junction bases left unmatched: 7. The CDR3 is 15 residues long.

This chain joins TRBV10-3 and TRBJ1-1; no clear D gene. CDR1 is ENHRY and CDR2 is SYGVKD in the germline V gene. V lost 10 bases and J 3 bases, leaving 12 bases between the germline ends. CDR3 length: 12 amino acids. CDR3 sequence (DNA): TGTGCCAGCTCTACCCACGACACTGAAGCTTTCTTT. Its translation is CASSTHDTEAFF.

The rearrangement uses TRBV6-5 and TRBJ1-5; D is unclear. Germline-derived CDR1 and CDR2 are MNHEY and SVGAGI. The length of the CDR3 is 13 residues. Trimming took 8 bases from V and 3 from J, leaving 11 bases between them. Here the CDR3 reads CASGSSHNQPQHF. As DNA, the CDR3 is TGTGCCAGCGGGAGCAGCCACAATCAGCCCCAGCATTTT.

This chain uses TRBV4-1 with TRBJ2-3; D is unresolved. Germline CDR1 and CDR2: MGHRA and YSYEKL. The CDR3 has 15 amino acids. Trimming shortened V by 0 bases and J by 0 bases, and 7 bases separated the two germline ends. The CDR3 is CASSQDTGSTDTQYF. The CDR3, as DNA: TGCGCCAGCAGCCAAGATACCGGGAGCACAGATACGCAGTATTTT.

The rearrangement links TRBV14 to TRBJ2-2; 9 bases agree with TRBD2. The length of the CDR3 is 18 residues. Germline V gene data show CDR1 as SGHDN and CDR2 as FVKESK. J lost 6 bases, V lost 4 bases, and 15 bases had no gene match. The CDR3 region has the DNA TGTGCCAGCAGCCCCCGCGGGAGGGGGACAGTAATCCCCGGGGAGCTGTTTTTT. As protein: CASSPRGRGTVIPGELFF.

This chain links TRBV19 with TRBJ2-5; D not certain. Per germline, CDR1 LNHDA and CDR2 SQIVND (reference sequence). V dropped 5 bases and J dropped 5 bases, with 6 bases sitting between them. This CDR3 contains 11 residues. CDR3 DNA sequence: TGTGCCAGTAGTCAGTACGAGACCCAGTACTTC. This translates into CASSQYETQYF.

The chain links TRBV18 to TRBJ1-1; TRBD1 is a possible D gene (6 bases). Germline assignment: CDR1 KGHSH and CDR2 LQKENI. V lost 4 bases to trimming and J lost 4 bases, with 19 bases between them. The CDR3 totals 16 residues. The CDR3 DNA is TGTGCCAGCTCACTTATGCAGGGGCGGGTAGGCACTGAAGCTTTCTTT. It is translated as CASSLMQGRVGTEAFF.

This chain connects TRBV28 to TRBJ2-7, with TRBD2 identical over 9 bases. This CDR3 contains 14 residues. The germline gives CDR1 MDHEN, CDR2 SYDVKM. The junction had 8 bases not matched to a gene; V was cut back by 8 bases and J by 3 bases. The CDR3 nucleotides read TGTGCCAGCGGGAGACTAGCGGTGCTCTACGAGCAGTACTTC. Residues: CASGRLAVLYEQYF.

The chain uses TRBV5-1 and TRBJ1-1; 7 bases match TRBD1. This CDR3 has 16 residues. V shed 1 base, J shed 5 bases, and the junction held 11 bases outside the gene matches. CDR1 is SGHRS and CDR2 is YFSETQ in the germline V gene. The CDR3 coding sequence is TGCGCCAGCAGCTTGTTACAGGGGTTTGAGGGGACTGAAGCTTTCTTT. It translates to CASSLLQGFEGTEAFF.

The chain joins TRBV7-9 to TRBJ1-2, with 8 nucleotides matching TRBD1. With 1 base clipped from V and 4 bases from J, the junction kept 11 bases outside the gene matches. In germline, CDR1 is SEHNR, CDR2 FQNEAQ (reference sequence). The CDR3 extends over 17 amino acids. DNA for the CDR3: TGTGCCAGCAGCTTAGTTCAGGGGGCGCAGGGGATCTATGGCTACACCTTC. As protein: CASSLVQGAQGIYGYTF. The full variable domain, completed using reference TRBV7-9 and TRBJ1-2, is DTGVSQNPRHKITKRGQNVTFRCDPISEHNRLYWYRQTLGQGPEFLTYFQNEAQLEKSRLLSDRFSAERPKGSFSTLEIQRTEQGDSAMYLCASSLVQGAQGIYGYTFGSGTRLTVV.

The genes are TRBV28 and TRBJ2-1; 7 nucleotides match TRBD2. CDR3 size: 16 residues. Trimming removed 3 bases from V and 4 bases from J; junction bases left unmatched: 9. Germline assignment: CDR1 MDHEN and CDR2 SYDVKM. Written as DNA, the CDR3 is TGTGCCAGCAGTTTTGTAGGACTAGATACTTACAATGAGCAGTTCTTC. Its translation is CASSFVGLDTYNEQFF.

CDR3 in amino acids: CASAQGAPVLQYF. For the CDR3, the DNA is TGTGCCAGCGCCCAGGGGGCTCCTGTCCTTCAGTACTTC. This sequence joins TRBV28 and TRBJ2-4, with 8 bases fitting TRBD1. Per the germline V gene, CDR1 is MDHEN and CDR2 is SYDVKM. Trimming at V came to 8 bases and at J to 11 bases, leaving 11 bases not matched to a gene. The CDR3 is 13 residues long.

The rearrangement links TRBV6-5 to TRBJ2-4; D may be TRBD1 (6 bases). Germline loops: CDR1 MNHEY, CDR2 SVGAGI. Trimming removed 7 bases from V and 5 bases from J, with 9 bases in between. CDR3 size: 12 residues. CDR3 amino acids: CASNNRENIQYF. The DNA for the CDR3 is TGTGCCAGCAATAACAGGGAAAACATTCAGTACTTC.

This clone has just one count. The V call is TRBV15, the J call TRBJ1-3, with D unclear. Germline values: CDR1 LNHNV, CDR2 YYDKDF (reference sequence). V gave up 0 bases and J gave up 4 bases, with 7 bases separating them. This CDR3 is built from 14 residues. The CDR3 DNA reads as TGTGCCACCAGCAGAGATCCCAGGGGAAACACCATATATTTT. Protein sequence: CATSRDPRGNTIYF.

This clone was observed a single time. CDR3: CASTRQGVNTQYF. CDR3 DNA sequence: TGTGCCAGCACCAGACAGGGAGTGAATACGCAGTATTTT. This sequence joins TRBV19 and TRBJ2-3; 7 positions agree with TRBD1. With V trimmed by 9 bases and J by 7 bases, 10 bases remained unmatched. Per the germline V gene, CDR1 is LNHDA and CDR2 is SQIVND (reference sequence). The CDR3 is 13 residues long.

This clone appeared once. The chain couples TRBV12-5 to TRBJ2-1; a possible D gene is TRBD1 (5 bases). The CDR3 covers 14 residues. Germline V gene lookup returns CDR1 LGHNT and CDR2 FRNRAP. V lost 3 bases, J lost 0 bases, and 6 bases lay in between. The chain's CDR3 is CASGLGASYNEQFF. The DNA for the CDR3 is TGTGCTAGTGGTTTAGGGGCCTCCTACAATGAGCAGTTCTTC. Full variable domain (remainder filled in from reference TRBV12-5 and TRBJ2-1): DARVTQTPRHKVTEMGQEVTMRCQPILGHNTVFWYRQTMMQGLELLAYFRNRAPLDDSGMPKDRFSAEMPDATLATLKIQPSEPRDSAVYFCASGLGASYNEQFFGPGTRLTVL.

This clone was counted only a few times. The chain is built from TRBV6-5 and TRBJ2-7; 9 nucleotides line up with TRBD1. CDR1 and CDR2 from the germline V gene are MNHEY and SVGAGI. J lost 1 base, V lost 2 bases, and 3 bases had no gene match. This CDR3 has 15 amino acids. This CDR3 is CASSYRDRVSYEQYF. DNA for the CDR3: TGTGCCAGCAGTTACCGGGACAGGGTATCCTACGAGCAGTACTTC.

CDR3 sequence: CASSLAGVGTDTQYF. CDR3 DNA: TGTGCCAGCAGCCTCGCGGGGGTCGGCACAGATACGCAGTATTTT. This chain links TRBV28 with TRBJ2-3, with 7 bases that match TRBD2. Germline V gene sequence: CDR1 MDHEN, CDR2 SYDVKM. V lost 6 bases to trimming and J lost 1 base; unmatched junction nucleotides: 7. This CDR3 has 15 amino acids.

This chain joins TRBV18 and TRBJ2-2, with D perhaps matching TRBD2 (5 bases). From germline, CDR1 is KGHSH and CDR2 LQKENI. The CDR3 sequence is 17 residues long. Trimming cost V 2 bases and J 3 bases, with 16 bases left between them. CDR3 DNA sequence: TGTGCCAGCTCACCATCTTCGGGGTCGGTGGACACCGGGGAGCTGTTTTTT. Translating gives CASSPSSGSVDTGELFF.

CDR3 sequence reads: CASSPIDGYEQYF. The CDR3 DNA reads as TGTGCCAGCTCACCAATCGACGGGTACGAGCAGTACTTC. This chain uses TRBV18 with TRBJ2-7, with D hard to call. This CDR3 region has 13 residues. Germline CDR1 is KGHSH and CDR2 is LQKENI. V was shortened by 2 bases and J by 4 bases, with 9 bases between the two germline ends.

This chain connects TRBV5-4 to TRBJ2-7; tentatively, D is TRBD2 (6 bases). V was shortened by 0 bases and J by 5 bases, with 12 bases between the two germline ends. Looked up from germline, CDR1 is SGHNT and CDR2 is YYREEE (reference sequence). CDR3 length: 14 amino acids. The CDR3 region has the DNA TGTGCCAGCAGCTTGGAAGGGACTGGCAACGAGCAGTACTTC. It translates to CASSLEGTGNEQYF.

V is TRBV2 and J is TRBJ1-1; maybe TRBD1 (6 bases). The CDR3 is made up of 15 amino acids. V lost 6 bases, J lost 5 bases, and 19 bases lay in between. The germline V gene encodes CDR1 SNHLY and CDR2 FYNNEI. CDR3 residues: CASSPPGGRETEAFF. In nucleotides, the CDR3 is TGTGCCAGCAGCCCCCCGGGGGGGCGGGAAACTGAAGCTTTCTTT.

This chain's CDR3 is CASSLETVPNEQYF. CDR3 in DNA: TGTGCCAGCAGCTTGGAAACGGTCCCTAACGAGCAGTACTTC. This sequence joins TRBV5-5 and TRBJ2-7; no firm D call. Trimming took 0 bases from V and 5 from J, leaving 12 bases between them. Germline V gives CDR1 SGHKS, CDR2 YYEKEE (reference sequence). The CDR3 contains 14 residues.

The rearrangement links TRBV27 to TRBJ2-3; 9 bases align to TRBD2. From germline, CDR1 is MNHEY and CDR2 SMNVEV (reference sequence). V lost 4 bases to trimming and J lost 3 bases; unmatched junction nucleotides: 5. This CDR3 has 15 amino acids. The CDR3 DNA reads TGTGCCAGCAGTTATGCTAGCGGGGAGACAGATACGCAGTATTTT. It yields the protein CASSYASGETDTQYF.

Here the CDR3 DNA reads TGTGCCAGCAGCTTAAATCCAGCCTCGGGAGAGACCCAGTACTTC. This translates into CASSLNPASGETQYF. This rearrangement joins TRBV7-8 to TRBJ2-5; D is uncertain. V gave up 2 bases and J gave up 4 bases, with 14 bases separating them. This CDR3 is 15 amino acids long. Germline V gene sequence: CDR1 SGHVS, CDR2 FQNEAQ.

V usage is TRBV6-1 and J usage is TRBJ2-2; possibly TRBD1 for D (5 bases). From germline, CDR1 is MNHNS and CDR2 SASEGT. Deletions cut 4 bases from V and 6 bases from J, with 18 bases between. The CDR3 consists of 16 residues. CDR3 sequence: CASSAQGAMGSGELFF. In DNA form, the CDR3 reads TGTGCCAGCAGTGCGCAGGGTGCGATGGGATCCGGGGAGCTGTTTTTT.